This TCR beta chain was profiled in a study of shared clonotypes between healthy human individuals. Germline V CDR1 and CDR2: MGHDK, SYGVNS. V was pared by 4 bases and J by 1 base, with 15 bases between. The CDR3 extends over 16 amino acids. The data were produced by immunoSEQ multiplex PCR, yet TCRdb's version contains in-frame clones alone and is incomplete. The table lists 300,000 to 350,000 clones, around 67% of them singletons. The chain uses TRBV25-1 and TRBJ2-3; no firm D call. The sequence derives from a young man in good health. The sample consisted of memory CD4+ T cells sorted from blood. Subset in this sample: CD45RA-negative fraction. Here the CDR3 DNA reads TGTGCCAGCAGTGTAGAGCTTTCCGGAGGCACAGATACGCAGTATTTT. Translated: CASSVELSGGTDTQYF.